These 22 T cell receptor beta chains were all obtained from the same sample, sequenced in a study of CD8 T cells in ankylosing spondylitis (dated by TCRdb to between 2016 and 2019). Library preparation used 5' RACE. Sequencer: Illumina HiSeq 2500. TCRdb handled the public reads itself, with Q25 trimming in fastp and clone calling in MiXCR, and kept productive beta chains. Rows are combined by CDR3 protein, so each entry shows the most common genes and DNA. The sample profile shows 150,000 to 250,000 distinct CDR3 sequences; around 13% of them were found once. The ten top clones hold 15% to 20% of the sample. Material for sequencing was blood, either unsorted or a sorted T cell fraction (not recorded which). The receptor set was obtained from a male donor with ankylosing spondylitis or in good health (not recorded which).

This clonotype appeared many times. CDR3 residues: CASSLSQGNTEAFF. The CDR3 DNA reads as TGCGCCAGCAGTTTAAGTCAAGGGAACACTGAAGCTTTCTTT. This chain links TRBV5-1 with TRBJ1-1; D is unclear. The CDR3 totals 14 residues. The V gene lost 5 bases and the J gene lost 1 base, with 12 bases spanning the gap. Germline values: CDR1 SGHRS, CDR2 YFSETQ.

The chain combines TRBV7-9 with TRBJ2-1; 10 bases agree with TRBD2. This CDR3 region has 15 residues. V was clipped by 4 bases and J by 3 bases; unmatched bases: 3. Germline V gene data show CDR1 as SEHNR and CDR2 as FQNEAQ (reference sequence). Here the CDR3 reads CASSSTSGVYNEQFF. The CDR3 DNA reads as TGTGCCAGCAGCTCCACTAGCGGGGTCTACAATGAGCAGTTCTTC.

This clonotype was picked up a small number of times. The CDR3 nucleotides are TGCAGCGGTGGGGACGTGGGGAACACTGAAGCTTTCTTT. Translating it yields CSGGDVGNTEAFF. The V gene is TRBV29-1, the J gene TRBJ1-1, with D perhaps matching TRBD1 (5 bases). V gave up 7 bases and J gave up 1 base, with 13 bases separating them. The V gene's germline CDR1 is SQVTM and CDR2 ANQGSEA. This CDR3 has 13 amino acids.

This chain links TRBV4-2 with TRBJ2-7; weak D call: TRBD1 (5 bases). V was shortened by 1 base and J by 2 bases, with 15 bases between the two germline ends. CDR3 length equals 16 residues. CDR1 and CDR2 (germline): LGHNA, YNFKEQ. As DNA, the CDR3 is TGTGCCAGCAGCCAAGGGAATTCAGGGTTGACCTACGAGCAGTACTTC. This codes for CASSQGNSGLTYEQYF.

This clonotype was seen only a few times. The rearrangement uses TRBV10-1 and TRBJ2-7, with D tentatively TRBD1 or TRBD2 (6 bases each). CDR1 WNHNN and CDR2 SYGVQD come from the germline V gene (reference sequence). The CDR3 spans 14 residues. Between the trimmed V and J ends, which lost 3 bases and 3 bases, there was a span of 12 bases. CDR3 sequence reads: CASSDGGGLYEQYF. CDR3 bases: TGCGCCAGCAGTGATGGAGGGGGACTCTACGAGCAGTACTTC.

V usage is TRBV2 and J usage is TRBJ2-3, with D perhaps TRBD2 (5 bases). The CDR3 contains 14 residues. V was pared by 1 base and J by 2 bases, with 7 bases between. The germline CDR1 and CDR2 sequences are SNHLY and FYNNEI. The CDR3 here is CASSEGELTDTQYF. In nucleotides, the CDR3 is TGTGCCAGCAGTGAAGGGGAGCTCACAGATACGCAGTATTTT.

At least ten counts were recorded for this clonotype. The genes are TRBV20-1 and TRBJ2-1; 7 bases align to TRBD1. Trimming at V came to 0 bases and at J to 3 bases, leaving 5 bases not matched to a gene. Germline loops: CDR1 DFQATT, CDR2 SNEGSKA (reference sequence). The CDR3 runs 15 residues. The CDR3 sequence: CSARDLGQYYNEQFF. The CDR3 coding sequence is TGCAGTGCTAGAGATCTGGGACAGTACTACAATGAGCAGTTCTTC.

The genes are TRBV12-3 or TRBV12-4 and TRBJ1-4; no clear D gene. This CDR3 comprises 15 residues. The V gene lost 2 bases and the J gene lost 2 bases, with 9 bases spanning the gap. CDR3 DNA: TGTGCCAGCAGTTTAACGGCAGAGACTAATGAAAAACTGTTTTTT. Translated: CASSLTAETNEKLFF.

A few counts support this clonotype. V gene TRBV30 combines with J gene TRBJ2-7; TRBD2 is a possible D gene (6 bases). In germline, CDR1 is GTSNPN, CDR2 SVGIG (reference sequence). The CDR3 contains 13 residues. The V end was cut by 2 bases, the J end by 1 base, with 9 bases between. CDR3 in DNA: TGTGCCTGGAGTTTGGGGGGTTCCTACGAGCAGTACTTC. It yields the protein CAWSLGGSYEQYF. Variable domain in full (rest from reference TRBV30 and TRBJ2-7): SQTIHQWPATLVQPVGSPLSLECTVEGTSNPNLYWYRQAAGRGLQLLFYSVGIGQISSEVPQNLSASRPQDRQFILSSKKLLLSDSGFYLCAWSLGGSYEQYFGPGTRLTVT.

This clonotype has a handful of counts. J is TRBJ2-7 and V is TRBV4-1; 7 bases fit TRBD1. Unmatched junction bases numbered 9, after V lost 3 bases and J lost 4 bases. The CDR3 consists of 15 residues. CDR1 MGHRA and CDR2 YSYEKL come from the germline V gene. The DNA of the CDR3 is TGCGCCAGCAGCCAGGCCTGGGACAGCTTATACGAGCAGTACTTC. Encoded protein: CASSQAWDSLYEQYF.

This clonotype was seen a handful of times. V and J are TRBV20-1 and TRBJ2-3; D not certain. This CDR3 has 14 residues. CDR1 is DFQATT and CDR2 is SNEGSKA in the germline V gene (reference sequence). The V end was cut by 0 bases, the J end by 0 bases, with 7 bases between. The CDR3 here is CSARDPESTDTQYF. The CDR3 bases are TGCAGTGCTAGAGATCCGGAAAGCACAGATACGCAGTATTTT.

This clonotype was detected a few times. The CDR3 here is CAISEWGGPMGSGANVLTF. DNA for the CDR3: TGTGCCATCAGTGAATGGGGGGGCCCTATGGGCTCTGGGGCCAACGTCCTGACTTTC. The V gene is TRBV10-3, the J gene TRBJ2-6, with a weak D call TRBD2 (7 bases). The CDR3 sequence is 19 residues long. V was cut by 3 bases and J by 0 bases, with 18 bases left in between. Germline V gene lookup returns CDR1 ENHRY and CDR2 SYGVKD.

This clonotype was observed a few times. J is TRBJ2-3 and V is TRBV10-1, with 9 bases aligning to TRBD2. Germline CDR1 WNHNN, CDR2 SYGVQD (reference sequence). J gave up 6 bases and V 3 bases, and 10 bases lay outside the gene matches. The CDR3 extends over 16 amino acids. The CDR3 region has the DNA TGCGCCAGCAGTGACACCTATAGCGGGAGCATGGATACGCAGTATTTT. Protein sequence: CASSDTYSGSMDTQYF.

Only a few counts were recorded for this clonotype. The V call is TRBV29-1, the J call TRBJ2-7; 9 bases align to TRBD1. The CDR3 sequence is 14 residues long. Germline trimming cut 6 bases from V and 6 bases from J; bases unmatched to any gene: 12. From germline, CDR1 is SQVTM and CDR2 ANQGSEA. CDR3 nucleotide sequence: TGCAGCGTGAACTGGACAGGGGAACTCGGCGAGCAGTACTTC. The encoded protein is CSVNWTGELGEQYF.

The sample holds a few counts of this clonotype. The chain joins TRBV6-4 to TRBJ1-5, with unresolved D. This CDR3 is built from 13 residues. V lost 6 bases and J 4 bases, leaving 10 bases between the germline ends. Germline CDR1 reads MRHNA; CDR2 reads SNTAGT. The CDR3 DNA reads as TGTGCCAGCAGCTCAACAGCTAATCAGCCCCAGCATTTT. Its translation: CASSSTANQPQHF.

Only a few counts were recorded for this clonotype. Here the CDR3 DNA reads TGTGCCAGCAGTTACTATGGGGCTGACACTGAAGCTTTCTTT. This translates into CASSYYGADTEAFF. The chain links TRBV6-5 to TRBJ1-1; D possibly corresponds to TRBD1 (5 bases). The V gene's germline CDR1 is MNHEY and CDR2 SVGAGI. The CDR3 has 14 amino acids. Trimming cost V 1 base and J 3 bases, with 9 bases left between them.

The chain employs TRBV13 and TRBJ2-1, with D possibly TRBD2 on 5 matching bases. Germline CDR1 is PRHDT and CDR2 is FYEKMQ (reference sequence). The CDR3 consists of 12 residues. V was pared by 5 bases and J by 12 bases, with 14 bases between. CDR3 residues: CASSRTSSGQFF. In DNA form, the CDR3 reads TGTGCCAGCAGCCGGACTTCCTCTGGGCAGTTCTTC.

The rearrangement uses TRBV20-1 and TRBJ2-1, with D uncertain. This CDR3 has 14 amino acids. V was trimmed by 6 bases and J by 1 base, leaving 13 bases between them. Germline CDR1 reads DFQATT; CDR2 reads SNEGSKA (reference sequence). CDR3 coding DNA: TGCAGTGCAAGAACGGTTAGGTCCTACAATGAGCAGTTCTTC. This encodes CSARTVRSYNEQFF.

In this sample, this clonotype turned up many times. The rearrangement joins TRBV7-9 to TRBJ2-7, with D uncertain. The CDR3 has 14 amino acids. The V end was cut by 5 bases, the J end by 1 base, with 12 bases between. Germline CDR1 reads SEHNR; CDR2 reads FQNEAQ (reference sequence). CDR3 residues: CASSPDPKSYEQYF. The CDR3, as DNA: TGTGCCAGCAGCCCCGACCCCAAGTCCTACGAGCAGTACTTC.

This clonotype occurred a few times. This chain links TRBV7-2 with TRBJ2-3; no clear D gene. The CDR3 totals 16 residues. The germline CDR1 and CDR2 sequences are SGHTA and FQGNSA. Trimming left V 5 bases short and J 6 bases short, with 21 bases between. This chain's CDR3 is CASSPQPLGGVDTQYF. CDR3 nucleotide sequence: TGTGCCAGCAGCCCCCAGCCCCTCGGTGGCGTGGATACGCAGTATTTT.

This clonotype was observed a handful of times. The chain couples TRBV28 to TRBJ1-2; TRBD1 agrees at 11 bases. Germline V gene lookup returns CDR1 MDHEN and CDR2 SYDVKM. This CDR3 is 14 amino acids long. J was trimmed by 5 bases and V by 6 bases; bases with no gene match: 5. This chain's CDR3 is CASSTGTGGYGYTF. In DNA, the CDR3 is TGTGCCAGCAGCACCGGGACAGGGGGATATGGCTACACCTTC.

The V and J genes are TRBV2 and TRBJ2-3; weak D call: TRBD2 (5 bases). The CDR3 consists of 13 residues. V gave up 6 bases and J gave up 6 bases, with 13 bases separating them. CDR1 and CDR2 (germline): SNHLY, FYNNEI. CDR3: CASRGEPGDTQYF. The CDR3 DNA follows: TGTGCCAGCAGGGGCGAGCCGGGGGATACGCAGTATTTT.